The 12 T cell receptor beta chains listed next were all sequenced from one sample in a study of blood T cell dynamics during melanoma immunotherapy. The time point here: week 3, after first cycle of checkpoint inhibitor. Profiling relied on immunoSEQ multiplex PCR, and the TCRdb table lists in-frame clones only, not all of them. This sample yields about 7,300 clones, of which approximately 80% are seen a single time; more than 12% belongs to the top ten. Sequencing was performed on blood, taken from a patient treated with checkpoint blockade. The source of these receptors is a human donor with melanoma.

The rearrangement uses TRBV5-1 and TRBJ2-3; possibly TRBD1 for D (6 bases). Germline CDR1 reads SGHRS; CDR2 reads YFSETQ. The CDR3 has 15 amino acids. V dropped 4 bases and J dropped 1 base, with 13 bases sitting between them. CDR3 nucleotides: TGCGCCAGCAGCCAACAGGGTGGAGGCACAGATACGCAGTATTTT. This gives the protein CASSQQGGGTDTQYF.

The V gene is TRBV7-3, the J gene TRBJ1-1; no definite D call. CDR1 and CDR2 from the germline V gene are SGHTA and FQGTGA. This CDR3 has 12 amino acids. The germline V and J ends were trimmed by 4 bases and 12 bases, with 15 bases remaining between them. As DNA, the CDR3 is TGTGCCAGCAGCTCCTCCGAGGCAGTACCTTTCTTT. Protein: CASSSSEAVPFF.

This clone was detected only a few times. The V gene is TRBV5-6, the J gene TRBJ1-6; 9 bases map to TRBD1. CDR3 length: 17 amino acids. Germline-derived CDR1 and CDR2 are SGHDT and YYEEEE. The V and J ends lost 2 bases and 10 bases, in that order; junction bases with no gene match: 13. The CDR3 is CASSFYGQGPWESPLHF. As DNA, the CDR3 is TGTGCCAGCAGCTTCTACGGACAGGGGCCGTGGGAATCACCCCTCCACTTT.

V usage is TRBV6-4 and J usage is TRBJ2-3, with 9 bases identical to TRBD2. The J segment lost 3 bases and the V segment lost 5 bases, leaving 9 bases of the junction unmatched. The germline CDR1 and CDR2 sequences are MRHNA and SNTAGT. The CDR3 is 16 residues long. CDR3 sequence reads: CASSYILAGPTDTQYF. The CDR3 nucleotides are TGTGCCAGCAGTTACATCCTAGCGGGGCCAACAGATACGCAGTATTTT.

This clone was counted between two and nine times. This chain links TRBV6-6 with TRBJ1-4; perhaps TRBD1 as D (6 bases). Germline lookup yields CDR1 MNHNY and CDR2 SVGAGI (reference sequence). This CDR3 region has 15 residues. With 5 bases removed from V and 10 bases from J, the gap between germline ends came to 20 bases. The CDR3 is CASSLKRGGGSKLFF. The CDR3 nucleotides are TGTGCCAGCAGTCTAAAACGGGGAGGGGGATCAAAACTGTTTTTT.

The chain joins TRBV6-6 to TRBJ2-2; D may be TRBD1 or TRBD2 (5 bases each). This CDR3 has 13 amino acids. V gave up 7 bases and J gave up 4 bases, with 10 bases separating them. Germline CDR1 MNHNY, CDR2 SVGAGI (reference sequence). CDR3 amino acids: CASTGTATGELFF. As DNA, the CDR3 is TGTGCCAGCACCGGGACGGCCACCGGGGAGCTGTTTTTT.

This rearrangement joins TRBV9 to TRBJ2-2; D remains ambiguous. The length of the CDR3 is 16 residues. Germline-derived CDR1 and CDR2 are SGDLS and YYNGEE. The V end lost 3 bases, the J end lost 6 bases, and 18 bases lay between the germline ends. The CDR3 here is CASSARLLFSPGELFF. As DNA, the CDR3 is TGTGCCAGCAGCGCTCGACTCCTTTTCAGCCCCGGGGAGCTGTTTTTT.

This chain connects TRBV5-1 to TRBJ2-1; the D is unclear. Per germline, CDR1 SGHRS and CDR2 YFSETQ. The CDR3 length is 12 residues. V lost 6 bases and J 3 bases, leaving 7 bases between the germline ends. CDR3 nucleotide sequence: TGCGCCAGCAAACTCGACTACAATGAGCAGTTCTTC. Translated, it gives CASKLDYNEQFF.

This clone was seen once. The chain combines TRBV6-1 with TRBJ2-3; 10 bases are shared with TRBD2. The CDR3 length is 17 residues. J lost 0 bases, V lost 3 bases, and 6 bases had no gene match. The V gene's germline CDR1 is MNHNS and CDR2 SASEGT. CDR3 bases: TGTGCCAGCAGTGAGGGGGCACTAGCGGGGAGCACAGATACGCAGTATTTT. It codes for CASSEGALAGSTDTQYF.

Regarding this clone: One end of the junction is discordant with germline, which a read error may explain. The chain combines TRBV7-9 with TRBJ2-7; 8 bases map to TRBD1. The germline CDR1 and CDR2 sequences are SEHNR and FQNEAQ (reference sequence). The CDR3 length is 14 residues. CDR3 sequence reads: CASSQQGVTGAKDF. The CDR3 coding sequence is TGTGCCAGCAGCCAACAGGGGGTGACAGGCGCAAAGGACTTC.

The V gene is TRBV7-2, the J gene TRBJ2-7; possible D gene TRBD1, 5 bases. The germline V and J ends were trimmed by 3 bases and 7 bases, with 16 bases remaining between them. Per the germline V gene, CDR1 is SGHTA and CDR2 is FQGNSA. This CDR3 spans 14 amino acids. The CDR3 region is CASSFDPATGEQYF. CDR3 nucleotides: TGTGCCAGCAGCTTTGATCCCGCCACAGGAGAGCAGTACTTC.

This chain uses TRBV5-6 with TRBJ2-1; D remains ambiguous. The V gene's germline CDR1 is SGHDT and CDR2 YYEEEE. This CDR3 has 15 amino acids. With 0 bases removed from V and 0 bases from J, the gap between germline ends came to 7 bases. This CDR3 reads CASSLEGLSYNEQFF. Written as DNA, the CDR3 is TGTGCCAGCAGCTTGGAGGGCCTCTCCTACAATGAGCAGTTCTTC.